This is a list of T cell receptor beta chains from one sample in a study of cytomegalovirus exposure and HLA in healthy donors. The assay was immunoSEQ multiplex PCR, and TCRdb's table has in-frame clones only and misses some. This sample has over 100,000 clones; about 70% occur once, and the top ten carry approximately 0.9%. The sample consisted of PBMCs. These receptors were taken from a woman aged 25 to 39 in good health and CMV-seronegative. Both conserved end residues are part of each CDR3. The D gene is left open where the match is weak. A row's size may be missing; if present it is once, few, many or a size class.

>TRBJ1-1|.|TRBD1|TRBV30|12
TGTGCCTGGAGTCGTGGGACAGGGGAAGCTTTCTTT
CAWSRGTGEAFF
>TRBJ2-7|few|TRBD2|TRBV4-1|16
TGCGCCAGCAGCCAAGATTCTAGCGGGATGATCTACGAGCAGTACTTC
CASSQDSSGMIYEQYF
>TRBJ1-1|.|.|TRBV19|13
TGTGCCAGTAGTATGGGGCTGAACACTGAAGCTTTCTTT
CASSMGLNTEAFF
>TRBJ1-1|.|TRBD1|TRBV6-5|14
TGTGCCAGCAGTAAGGACAGGGGACGAACTGAAGCTTTCTTT
CASSKDRGRTEAFF
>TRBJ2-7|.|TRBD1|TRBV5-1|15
TGCGCCAGCAGCTTGGTAGAGACAGGGGCCTACGAGCAGTACTTC
CASSLVETGAYEQYF
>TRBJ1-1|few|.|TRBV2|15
TGTGCCAGCAGTGAGGAAGGGGGTTGGGACACTGAAGCTTTCTTT
CASSEEGGWDTEAFF
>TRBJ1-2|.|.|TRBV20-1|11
TGCAGTCCAGTTTATAACTATGGCTACACCTTC
CSPVYNYGYTF
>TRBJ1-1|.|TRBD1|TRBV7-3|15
TGTGCCAGCAGCTTTACAGGGGGGTTGAACACTGAAGCTTTCTTT
CASSFTGGLNTEAFF
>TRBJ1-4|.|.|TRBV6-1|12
TGTGCCAGCAGTGAACGAGGCGAAAAACTGTTTTTT
CASSERGEKLFF
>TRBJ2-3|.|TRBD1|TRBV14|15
TGTGCCAGCAGCCATCGGACAGGGGCAAGGGATACGCAGTATTTT
CASSHRTGARDTQYF
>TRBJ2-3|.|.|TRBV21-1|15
TGTGCCAGCAGCAGGACCAGAGGGCCCACAGATACGCAGTATTTT
CASSRTRGPTDTQYF